Shown below are 14 T cell receptor beta chains from a single sample sequenced in a study of T-cell memory formation after mild COVID-19 (dated by TCRdb to the early 2020s). Libraries were made using 5' RACE. Instrument used: Illumina NovaSeq 6000. TCRdb's own reprocessing of the public reads used fastp at Q25 and MiXCR and kept productive beta chains. When rows share a CDR3 protein, they turn into one entry using the most common DNA and genes. The sample includes fewer than 200,000 distinct CDR3 sequences, with over 10% observed a single time. Roughly 3.4% of the sample is held by the ten biggest clonotypes. The sequenced material came from PBMCs or a T cell subset sorted from them (not recorded which). These receptor sequences come from a man in his late teens or twenties who had mild COVID-19 (a few samples of this study predate the infection). The sample titles of this study are shuffled in the database, so cell type and time point are left out; the donor was told from shared clones.

This clonotype was observed a few times. The rearrangement uses TRBV5-4 and TRBJ2-5; D could derive from TRBD1 or TRBD2 (7 bases each). Germline V gene data show CDR1 as SGHNT and CDR2 as YYREEE (reference sequence). Trimming took 4 bases from V and 5 from J, leaving 18 bases between them. The CDR3 has 15 residues. Here the CDR3 DNA reads TGTGCCAGCAGCCCGACAACAGGGGAGGGTGAGACCCAGTACTTC. Translated: CASSPTTGEGETQYF.

This clonotype was counted between two and nine times. The chain carries TRBV25-1 and TRBJ2-5; D is possibly TRBD1 or TRBD2 (5 bases each). Trimming removed 7 bases from V and 5 bases from J, with 14 bases in between. The CDR3 spans 13 residues. Germline V gene lookup returns CDR1 MGHDK and CDR2 SYGVNS. As DNA, the CDR3 is TGTGCCAGCACTCCGAGGGGCCGGGAGACCCAGTACTTC. This encodes CASTPRGRETQYF.

This clonotype has more than one count but fewer than ten. The chain is built from TRBV4-1 and TRBJ1-5; no reliable D call. Germline V gene data show CDR1 as MGHRA and CDR2 as YSYEKL. The CDR3 is 13 residues long. V was shortened by 1 base and J by 4 bases, with 5 bases between the two germline ends. The CDR3 DNA sequence: TGCGCCAGCAGCCAAGCCCGTAATCAGCCCCAGCATTTT. Translation gives CASSQARNQPQHF.

Ten or more counts support this clonotype. CDR3 amino acids: CASSTGGPNEQFF. The CDR3, as DNA: TGCGCCAGCAGCACGGGGGGGCCTAATGAGCAGTTCTTC. This sequence joins TRBV5-1 and TRBJ2-1; 8 bases align to TRBD2. The V gene end was trimmed by 4 bases and the J gene end by 7 bases; junction bases not matched to a gene: 4. Germline lookup yields CDR1 SGHRS and CDR2 YFSETQ. The CDR3 length is 13 residues.

This rearrangement joins TRBV2 to TRBJ2-7, with 7 bases identical to TRBD2. The trim removed 4 bases at V and 0 bases at J, leaving 3 bases unmatched. This CDR3 contains 14 residues. The V gene's germline CDR1 is SNHLY and CDR2 FYNNEI. The CDR3 nucleotides are TGTGCCAGCAGTGGGCGCGGGAGCTCCTACGAGCAGTACGTC. It codes for CASSGRGSSYEQYV.

CDR3 amino acids: CASSQDPLAGSTDTQYF. CDR3 nucleotides: TGCGCCAGCAGCCAAGATCCACTAGCGGGGAGCACAGATACGCAGTATTTT. This chain links TRBV4-3 with TRBJ2-3; 10 bases map to TRBD2. Germline V gene lookup returns CDR1 LGHNA and CDR2 YSLEER. V lost 0 bases, J lost 0 bases, and 3 bases stayed unmatched. The CDR3 is 17 residues long.

The chain uses TRBV3-1 and TRBJ2-1; 7 bases are shared with TRBD1. Looked up from germline, CDR1 is LGHDT and CDR2 is YNNKEL (reference sequence). V shed 5 bases and J 9 bases; nucleotides not matched to a gene: 7. CDR3 size: 13 residues. The DNA of the CDR3 is TGTGCCAGCAGCTTAAACAGGGGTGGTGAGCAGTTCTTC. It codes for CASSLNRGGEQFF.

This clonotype was observed a few times. The chain recombines TRBV5-1 with TRBJ1-2, with 9 bases identical to TRBD1. Looked up from germline, CDR1 is SGHRS and CDR2 is YFSETQ. After removal of 2 bases from V and 4 bases from J, the junction contained 12 bases not matched to a gene. There are 17 residues in the CDR3. CDR3 in amino acids: CASSLTPDRGKVYGYTF. DNA for the CDR3: TGCGCCAGCAGCTTAACCCCTGACAGGGGGAAGGTCTATGGCTACACCTTC.

The chain carries TRBV7-8 and TRBJ1-6; D call uncertain. This CDR3 is built from 14 residues. Trimming shortened V by 0 bases and J by 8 bases, and 8 bases separated the two germline ends. Germline CDR1 reads SGHVS; CDR2 reads FQNEAQ. The CDR3 here is CASSLAQIDSPLHF. The CDR3 region has the DNA TGTGCCAGCAGCTTAGCACAGATAGATTCACCCCTCCACTTT.

A few counts support this clonotype. The chain links TRBV20-1 to TRBJ2-5; TRBD2 aligns across 12 bases. The CDR3 length is 15 residues. In germline, CDR1 is DFQATT, CDR2 SNEGSKA (reference sequence). V gave up 3 bases and J gave up 3 bases; unmatched junction bases: 5. In DNA, the CDR3 is TGCAGTGCTAGTGGACTAGCGGGACAGGAAGAGACCCAGTACTTC. This codes for CSASGLAGQEETQYF.

The rearrangement uses TRBV28 and TRBJ1-2; D unclear. From germline, CDR1 is MDHEN and CDR2 SYDVKM. This CDR3 has 10 amino acids. V gave up 10 bases and J gave up 5 bases, with 8 bases separating them. The CDR3 spells CATHSYGYTF. DNA of the CDR3: TGTGCCACTCACTCTTATGGCTACACCTTC.

The V and J genes are TRBV29-1 and TRBJ2-7; 9 bases fit TRBD1. The germline gives CDR1 SQVTM, CDR2 ANQGSEA. The CDR3 extends over 12 amino acids. Losses at the gene ends were 6 bases for V and 2 bases for J; bases not matched to a gene: 2. CDR3 amino acids: CSVGQGTYEQYF. The CDR3 bases are TGCAGCGTCGGACAGGGGACCTACGAGCAGTACTTC.

The DNA of the CDR3 is TGCGCCAGCAGCCTTTCTAGGGTGGGAGAGCAGTACTTC. Translated, it gives CASSLSRVGEQYF. The V and J genes are TRBV5-1 and TRBJ2-7; no reliable D call. CDR3 length: 13 residues. In germline, CDR1 is SGHRS, CDR2 YFSETQ. V lost 4 bases and J 7 bases, leaving 15 bases between the germline ends.

By frequency in the sample, this clonotype is medium-sized (0.01 to 0.1%). CDR3 in amino acids: CASSLGNTGELFF. DNA for the CDR3: TGCGCCAGCAGCTTAGGGAACACCGGGGAGCTGTTTTTT. The chain recombines TRBV5-1 with TRBJ2-2; D gene unclear. The V and J ends lost 2 bases and 1 base respectively, with 3 bases between them. This CDR3 region has 13 residues. The V gene's germline CDR1 is SGHRS and CDR2 YFSETQ. The whole variable domain, remainder taken from reference TRBV5-1 and TRBJ2-2, is KAGVTQTPRYLIKTRGQQVTLSCSPISGHRSVSWYQQTPGQGLQFLFEYFSETQRNKGNFPGRFSGRQFSNSRSEMNVSTLELGDSALYLCASSLGNTGELFFGEGSRLTVL.